The next 21 T cell receptor beta chains were all read from a single sample in a study of shared clonotypes between healthy human individuals. Using immunoSEQ multiplex PCR, the repertoire was profiled, and TCRdb retains in-frame clones only, with some absent. The repertoire holds 2 million to 2.5 million clones, approximately 94% seen once, with about 0.39% in the top ten. The sequencing sample was made of naive CD4+ T cells from PBMCs. Sample subset: CD45RA+ positively selected. These receptors were obtained from a man in his late teens or twenties in good health. Some clones in this sample may be carry-over from other donors' samples.

As for this clone: This CDR3 is also generated by other DNA sequences in the sample. V and J are TRBV7-3 and TRBJ1-2, with 8 nucleotides matching TRBD1. The CDR3 is 13 residues long. The trim removed 5 bases at V and 7 bases at J, leaving 6 bases unmatched. Per germline, CDR1 SGHTA and CDR2 FQGTGA. CDR3 DNA: TGTGCCAGCAGCCCTCAACAGGGGGGTGGCTACACCTTC. Translation gives CASSPQQGGGYTF.

The rearrangement joins TRBV30 to TRBJ2-7, with D perhaps matching TRBD1 (6 bases). The V gene lost 0 bases and the J gene lost 0 bases, with 12 bases spanning the gap. The CDR3 extends over 15 amino acids. The germline CDR1 and CDR2 sequences are GTSNPN and SVGIG (reference sequence). The CDR3 here is CAWSVGAPSSYEQYF. CDR3 bases: TGTGCCTGGAGTGTGGGGGCGCCGAGCTCCTACGAGCAGTACTTC.

The chain is built from TRBV30 and TRBJ2-3; D is perhaps TRBD2 (6 bases). Germline CDR1 GTSNPN, CDR2 SVGIG (reference sequence). The CDR3 is made up of 14 amino acids. V was cut by 2 bases and J by 4 bases, with 13 bases left in between. DNA for the CDR3: TGTGCCTGGAGTAGGGGAGGTCAACCAGATACGCAGTATTTT. This encodes CAWSRGGQPDTQYF.

V usage is TRBV7-2 and J usage is TRBJ2-7, with a possible D match to TRBD2 (6 bases). The ends were cut back, 2 bases at V and 5 bases at J, with 10 bases in the middle. Per the germline V gene, CDR1 is SGHTA and CDR2 is FQGNSA. The CDR3 runs 13 residues. The chain's CDR3 is CASSLNGGDEQYF. CDR3 in DNA: TGTGCCAGCAGCTTAAACGGGGGAGACGAGCAGTACTTC.

This clone was counted once. CDR3 sequence reads: CASSLAVGATNEKLFF. Here the CDR3 DNA reads TGCGCCAGCAGCTTGGCCGTCGGTGCAACTAATGAAAAACTGTTTTTT. V and J are TRBV5-1 and TRBJ1-4; D is uncertain. The CDR3 sequence is 16 residues long. V was trimmed by 0 bases and J by 0 bases, leaving 9 bases between them. Germline loops: CDR1 SGHRS, CDR2 YFSETQ. Complete variable domain (other parts from reference TRBV5-1 and TRBJ1-4): KAGVTQTPRYLIKTRGQQVTLSCSPISGHRSVSWYQQTPGQGLQFLFEYFSETQRNKGNFPGRFSGRQFSNSRSEMNVSTLELGDSALYLCASSLAVGATNEKLFFGSGTQLSVL.

This chain uses TRBV7-9 with TRBJ2-3, with D uncertain. The germline V gene has CDR1 SEHNR and CDR2 FQNEAQ (reference sequence). This CDR3 is built from 13 residues. The V gene lost 5 bases and the J gene lost 3 bases, with 9 bases spanning the gap. The CDR3 sequence: CASSRGQTDTQYF. The DNA for the CDR3 is TGTGCCAGCAGCCGCGGCCAGACAGATACGCAGTATTTT.

The J gene is TRBJ2-7, the V gene TRBV13; D tentatively fits TRBD1 or TRBD2 (5 bases each). The CDR3 covers 13 residues. V was cut by 5 bases and J by 3 bases, with 11 bases left in between. Germline V gene data show CDR1 as PRHDT and CDR2 as FYEKMQ (reference sequence). The CDR3 DNA is TGTGCCAGCAGCCCGCTGGGGGTCTACGAGCAGTACTTC. Protein: CASSPLGVYEQYF.

The CDR3 is CASSLGATLSRELFF. The DNA for the CDR3 is TGTGCCAGCAGCTTGGGAGCGACTTTAAGCAGGGAACTGTTTTTT. The rearrangement uses TRBV5-4 and TRBJ1-4; D perhaps matches TRBD1 (5 bases). The CDR3 spans 15 residues. Germline V gene lookup returns CDR1 SGHNT and CDR2 YYREEE (reference sequence). V lost 0 bases and J lost 12, with 18 bases in between.

The chain couples TRBV18 to TRBJ2-7, with a tentative D call TRBD2 (6 bases). The V and J ends lost 3 bases and 1 base respectively, with 19 bases between them. The CDR3 contains 17 residues. Germline values: CDR1 KGHSH, CDR2 LQKENI. The CDR3 here is CASSPAGGGKSSYEQYF. The CDR3 coding sequence is TGTGCCAGCTCACCCGCGGGCGGCGGGAAATCATCCTACGAGCAGTACTTC.

The V and J genes are TRBV28 and TRBJ1-2; 7 nucleotides match TRBD1. Germline-derived CDR1 and CDR2 are MDHEN and SYDVKM. The V and J ends lost 7 bases and 4 bases, in that order; junction bases with no gene match: 12. The CDR3 loop spans 15 amino acids. CDR3 DNA: TGTGCCAGCACCAATCGGGACAGCAACATCTATGGCTACACCTTC. Translating it yields CASTNRDSNIYGYTF.

This clone came up once. This chain joins TRBV5-4 and TRBJ2-3, with 13 bases matching TRBD2. Germline V gene data show CDR1 as SGHNT and CDR2 as YYREEE (reference sequence). V was pared by 0 bases and J by 6 bases, with 4 bases of the junction left unmatched. The CDR3 runs to 16 residues. Here the CDR3 reads CASSLGTSGRWDTQYF. The CDR3 DNA reads as TGTGCCAGCAGCTTGGGGACTAGCGGGAGATGGGATACGCAGTATTTT.

About this clone: Relative to the germline gene, one junction end is altered; a read error may explain this. V usage is TRBV28 and J usage is TRBJ2-3; 14 nucleotides agree with TRBD2. The V gene's germline CDR1 is MDHEN and CDR2 SYDVKM. The CDR3 spans 14 residues. CDR3 nucleotides: TGTGCCAGCAGTTCCTCCAGGACTAGCGGGAGGTTTCATTTT. This codes for CASSSSRTSGRFHF.

The chain carries TRBV7-8 and TRBJ1-5; D ambiguous. CDR1 is SGHVS, CDR2 FQNEAQ, per germline. Between the trimmed V and J ends, which lost 5 bases and 3 bases, there was a span of 8 bases. The CDR3 is 13 amino acids. For the CDR3, the DNA is TGTGCCAGCAGCACAGTGGCCAATCAGCCCCAGCATTTT. Protein sequence: CASSTVANQPQHF. The variable domain in full, with the rest retrieved from reference TRBV7-8 and TRBJ1-5, is GAGVSQSPRYKVAKRGQDVALRCDPISGHVSLFWYQQALGQGPEFLTYFQNEAQLDKSGLPSDRFFAERPEGSVSTLKIQRTQQEDSAVYLCASSTVANQPQHFGDGTRLSIL.

The V gene is TRBV6-5, the J gene TRBJ1-2, with TRBD1 matching 8 bases. V gave up 7 bases and J gave up 6 bases; unmatched junction bases: 7. The CDR3 contains 13 residues. Germline values: CDR1 MNHEY, CDR2 SVGAGI. The CDR3 spells CASTNHRGNGYTF. In DNA, the CDR3 is TGTGCCAGCACCAACCACAGGGGGAATGGCTACACCTTC.

Notes on this clone: The sample holds other DNA sequences that translate to the same CDR3. The CDR3 protein is CASSLTAGAGELFF. The CDR3 nucleotides are TGTGCCAGCAGCTTAACGGCAGGGGCCGGGGAGCTGTTTTTT. This rearrangement joins TRBV7-3 to TRBJ2-2, with D possibly TRBD1 on 6 matching bases. CDR1 is SGHTA, CDR2 FQGTGA, per germline. CDR3 size: 14 residues. Trimming left V 0 bases short and J 6 bases short, with 8 bases between.

V is TRBV21-1 and J is TRBJ1-1; the listed D gene, TRBD1, was not tested against the DNA. TRBV21-1 is termed a pseudogene. The CDR3 spans 19 residues. The DNA of the CDR3 is TGTGCCAGCAGCAAAGTGAGCAGCAGGACCCCCAGGGTGAACACTGAAGCTTTCTTT. Translation gives CASSKVSSRTPRVNTEAFF.

This chain connects TRBV9 to TRBJ2-5; TRBD2 is a possible D gene (5 bases). Germline V gives CDR1 SGDLS, CDR2 YYNGEE. Trimming took 3 bases from V and 7 from J, leaving 19 bases between them. The CDR3 runs to 15 residues. The CDR3 DNA follows: TGTGCCAGCAGCGCCGAAGCGGTGTCTCCCGGGACCCAGTACTTC. This encodes CASSAEAVSPGTQYF.

The V call is TRBV2, the J call TRBJ2-5; the D is unclear. This CDR3 is built from 16 residues. Per germline, CDR1 SNHLY and CDR2 FYNNEI. V was cut by 1 base and J by 5 bases, with 17 bases left in between. The CDR3: CASSEGEGARAETQYF. CDR3 DNA sequence: TGTGCCAGCAGTGAAGGGGAAGGAGCGCGAGCGGAGACCCAGTACTTC.

The genes are TRBV19 and TRBJ2-3, with D possibly TRBD2 on 6 matching bases. Germline V gene lookup returns CDR1 LNHDA and CDR2 SQIVND (reference sequence). The CDR3 loop spans 13 amino acids. The V end lost 6 bases, the J end lost 1 base, and 8 bases lay between the germline ends. CDR3 protein: CASRRDRTDTQYF. CDR3 coding DNA: TGTGCCAGTAGGCGGGATCGCACAGATACGCAGTATTTT.

The count of this clone is one. V gene TRBV27 combines with J gene TRBJ2-1; 8 nucleotides line up with TRBD1. This CDR3 region has 17 residues. V gave up 5 bases and J gave up 0 bases; unmatched junction bases: 9. Germline V gives CDR1 MNHEY, CDR2 SMNVEV (reference sequence). CDR3 protein: CASSPRQGRSSYNEQFF. Written as DNA, the CDR3 is TGTGCCAGCAGTCCCAGACAGGGGAGGAGCTCCTACAATGAGCAGTTCTTC.

V usage is TRBV10-2 and J usage is TRBJ1-1; D is undetermined. There are 14 residues in the CDR3. The germline CDR1 and CDR2 sequences are WSHSY and SAAADI. V was pared by 10 bases and J by 11 bases, with 26 bases between. This CDR3 reads CAIASDGVPVWAFF. DNA of the CDR3: TGCGCCATCGCTTCGGACGGGGTTCCTGTTTGGGCTTTCTTT.